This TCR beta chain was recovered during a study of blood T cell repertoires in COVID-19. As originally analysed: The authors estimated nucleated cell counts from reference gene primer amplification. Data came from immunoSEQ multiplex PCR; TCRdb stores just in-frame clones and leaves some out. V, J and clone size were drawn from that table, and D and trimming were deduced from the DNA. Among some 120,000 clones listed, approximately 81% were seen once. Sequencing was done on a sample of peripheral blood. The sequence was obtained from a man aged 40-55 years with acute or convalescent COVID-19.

The CDR3 is CASSVGGQGRSEAFF. The CDR3 coding sequence is TGTGCCAGCAGCGTAGGTGGGCAGGGGAGATCTGAAGCTTTCTTT. The genes are TRBV9 and TRBJ1-1, with a tentative D call TRBD1 (6 bases). Deletions cut 0 bases from V and 6 bases from J, with 15 bases between. Germline V gene sequence: CDR1 SGDLS, CDR2 YYNGEE. The CDR3 has 15 amino acids.